This T cell receptor (beta chain) was captured in a study of cytomegalovirus exposure and HLA in healthy donors. Overall study: The roughly 130 validation repertoires, a later analysis reported, used the same platform as the roughly 730 repertoires from the first cohort. Study outcomes and limitations: CMV antigen specificity was confirmed in vitro for three CMV-associated chains. The majority of TCR sequences were rare, yet some public TCRs appeared in many donors.

The data were produced by immunoSEQ multiplex PCR, yet TCRdb's version contains in-frame clones alone and is incomplete. The sample contains 70,000 to 80,000 clones, approximately 94% of which appear only once. CDR3 size: 18 residues. From germline, CDR1 is ENHRY and CDR2 SYGVKD. Trimming removed 0 bases from V and 4 bases from J; junction bases left unmatched: 8. As regards this clone: Its specificity is unknown.

The specimen was PBMCs. J is TRBJ2-3 and V is TRBV10-3, with 12 bases that match TRBD2. The origin of this receptor is a young woman in good health and CMV-seropositive. CDR3: CAISESTSGGLVADTQYF. CDR3 coding DNA: TGTGCCATCAGTGAGTCAACTAGCGGGGGGTTAGTGGCAGATACGCAGTATTTT.